Listed below are T cell receptor beta chains from one sample, sequenced in a study of human T cells and chemical hapten exposure. TCRdb passed the RACE reads through MiXCR, listing each CDR3 protein once. The top ten hold more than 2% of the sample, which has around 130,000 distinct CDR3 sequences, about 11% seen once. The sequencing here drew on whole blood, taken in connection with sensitization to the hapten diphenylcyclopropenone (DPC). Receptors originate from a woman aged 50 to 65 with alopecia areata. Some clones in this sample may be carry-over from other donors' samples. Each CDR3 is given with its conserved first and last residue. The order of the fields is V gene, clone size, J gene, D gene, CDR3 protein, CDR3 DNA. A D gene is named only where the DNA matches it firmly. Rows give clone size only sometimes, using once, few, many, or a class for an expanded clone.

v_gene: TRBV4-1; abundance: -; j_gene: TRBJ2-1; d_gene: TRBD2; CDR3aa: CASSRVSGGLYNEQFF; CDR3nt: TGCGCCAGCAGCCGAGTGAGCGGGGGGCTCTACAATGAGCAGTTCTTC
v_gene: TRBV20-1; abundance: -; j_gene: TRBJ1-5; d_gene: TRBD1; CDR3aa: CSASYYPGQGMGQPQHF; CDR3nt: TGCAGTGCTAGCTACTATCCGGGACAGGGGATGGGTCAGCCCCAGCATTTT
v_gene: TRBV27; abundance: -; j_gene: TRBJ2-3; d_gene: TRBD1; CDR3aa: CASSPPTGAFTDTQYF; CDR3nt: TGTGCCAGCAGTCCCCCGACAGGGGCCTTCACAGATACGCAGTATTTT
v_gene: TRBV12-3/TRBV12-4; abundance: few; j_gene: TRBJ2-3; d_gene: TRBD1; CDR3aa: CASLWDRADTDTQYF; CDR3nt: TGTGCCAGCCTATGGGACAGGGCGGACACAGATACGCAGTATTTT
v_gene: TRBV27; abundance: -; j_gene: TRBJ1-6; d_gene: -; CDR3aa: CASQLEPYNSPLHF; CDR3nt: TGTGCCAGCCAACTGGAGCCCTATAATTCACCCCTCCACTTT
v_gene: TRBV20-1; abundance: once; j_gene: TRBJ2-3; d_gene: -; CDR3aa: CSAGTQCTDTQYF; CDR3nt: TGCAGTGCAGGTACCCAGTGTACAGATACGCAGTATTTT
v_gene: TRBV30; abundance: -; j_gene: TRBJ1-5; d_gene: -; CDR3aa: CAWSGINQPQHF; CDR3nt: TGTGCCTGGAGCGGAATCAATCAGCCCCAGCATTTT
v_gene: TRBV4-3; abundance: few; j_gene: TRBJ1-1; d_gene: -; CDR3aa: CASSQVLVNTEAFF; CDR3nt: TGCGCCAGCAGCCAAGTTCTGGTGAACACTGAAGCTTTCTTT
v_gene: TRBV2; abundance: few; j_gene: TRBJ1-5; d_gene: TRBD1; CDR3aa: CATSRDRSNQPQHF; CDR3nt: TGTGCCACCAGCCGGGACAGGAGCAATCAGCCCCAGCATTTT
v_gene: TRBV7-2; abundance: few; j_gene: TRBJ1-5; d_gene: -; CDR3aa: CASSLDRRLNQPQHF; CDR3nt: TGTGCCAGCAGCTTGGACCGGCGGCTCAATCAGCCCCAGCATTTT
v_gene: TRBV7-9; abundance: -; j_gene: TRBJ1-4; d_gene: -; CDR3aa: CASSLMGSEKLFF; CDR3nt: TGTGCCAGCAGCTTAATGGGGTCTGAAAAACTGTTTTTT
v_gene: TRBV10-3; abundance: many; j_gene: TRBJ1-3; d_gene: TRBD1; CDR3aa: CAISEPGQLSGNTIYF; CDR3nt: TGTGCCATCAGTGAACCGGGACAGCTCTCTGGAAACACCATATATTTT
v_gene: TRBV5-1; abundance: -; j_gene: TRBJ2-7; d_gene: -; CDR3aa: CASSLASEQYF; CDR3nt: TGCGCCAGCAGCTTGGCTAGCGAGCAGTACTTC
v_gene: TRBV29-1; abundance: -; j_gene: TRBJ2-5; d_gene: -; CDR3aa: CSAKDSPQETQYF; CDR3nt: TGCAGCGCCAAGGACAGTCCACAAGAGACCCAGTACTTC
v_gene: TRBV28; abundance: -; j_gene: TRBJ1-5; d_gene: TRBD1; CDR3aa: CASKRDSSNQPQNF; CDR3nt: TGTGCCTCTAAGCGGGACAGTAGCAATCAGCCCCAGAATTTT
v_gene: TRBV15; abundance: few; j_gene: TRBJ2-1; d_gene: -; CDR3aa: CATSRDWGRAGNEQFF; CDR3nt: TGTGCCACCAGCAGAGATTGGGGCAGGGCCGGCAATGAGCAGTTCTTC
v_gene: TRBV11-2; abundance: -; j_gene: TRBJ1-6; d_gene: -; CDR3aa: CASSSKPGADSPLHF; CDR3nt: TGTGCCAGCAGCTCGAAACCCGGGGCGGATTCACCCCTCCACTTT
v_gene: TRBV27; abundance: -; j_gene: TRBJ2-1; d_gene: TRBD2; CDR3aa: CASYSGGFYNEQFF; CDR3nt: TGTGCCAGCTATAGCGGGGGTTTCTACAATGAGCAGTTCTTC
v_gene: TRBV20-1; abundance: few; j_gene: TRBJ2-5; d_gene: TRBD2; CDR3aa: CSAYRLTSGRQETQYF; CDR3nt: TGCAGTGCTTACCGATTGACTAGCGGGAGGCAAGAGACCCAGTACTTC
v_gene: TRBV7-2; abundance: few; j_gene: TRBJ1-6; d_gene: -; CDR3aa: CASSLGDRRNSPLHF; CDR3nt: TGTGCCAGCAGCTTAGGCGACAGAAGGAATTCACCCCTCCACTTT
v_gene: TRBV6-5; abundance: many; j_gene: TRBJ2-1; d_gene: -; CDR3aa: CASSSSGDKEQFF; CDR3nt: TGTGCCAGCAGTTCCTCGGGGGATAAGGAGCAGTTCTTC
v_gene: TRBV7-2; abundance: -; j_gene: TRBJ1-4; d_gene: -; CDR3aa: CASSLGGALNEKLFF; CDR3nt: TGTGCCAGCAGCTTAGGGGGGGCGCTAAATGAAAAACTGTTTTTT
v_gene: TRBV13; abundance: -; j_gene: TRBJ1-1; d_gene: -; CDR3aa: CASSLSESVLAFF; CDR3nt: TGTGCCAGCAGCCTCTCTGAGAGTGTCTTGGCCTTCTTT
v_gene: TRBV4-1; abundance: few; j_gene: TRBJ2-1; d_gene: TRBD2; CDR3aa: CASSQPTSGGTYNEQFF; CDR3nt: TGCGCCAGCAGCCAACCCACTAGCGGGGGAACCTACAATGAGCAGTTCTTC
v_gene: TRBV3-1; abundance: few; j_gene: TRBJ2-3; d_gene: TRBD2; CDR3aa: CASSHPSGATDTQYF; CDR3nt: TGTGCCAGCAGCCACCCTAGCGGGGCTACAGATACGCAGTATTTT
v_gene: TRBV5-4; abundance: -; j_gene: TRBJ2-5; d_gene: -; CDR3aa: CASRLANQETQYF; CDR3nt: TGTGCCAGCAGGCTAGCGAACCAAGAGACCCAGTACTTC
v_gene: TRBV28; abundance: many; j_gene: TRBJ2-7; d_gene: -; CDR3aa: CASSLSGYEQYF; CDR3nt: TGTGCCAGCAGTTTATCCGGCTACGAGCAGTACTTC
v_gene: TRBV7-2; abundance: few; j_gene: TRBJ2-5; d_gene: TRBD2; CDR3aa: CASSFRHSGRARETQYF; CDR3nt: TGTGCCAGCAGCTTCCGCCATAGCGGGAGGGCCCGGGAGACCCAGTACTTC
v_gene: TRBV6-2/TRBV6-3; abundance: few; j_gene: TRBJ2-1; d_gene: TRBD2; CDR3aa: CASSYQAGGLEQFF; CDR3nt: TGTGCCAGCAGTTACCAAGCGGGGGGCCTTGAGCAGTTCTTC
v_gene: TRBV29-1; abundance: few; j_gene: TRBJ1-1; d_gene: -; CDR3aa: CSVKNTEAFF; CDR3nt: TGCAGCGTGAAGAACACTGAAGCTTTCTTT
v_gene: TRBV12-3/TRBV12-4; abundance: -; j_gene: TRBJ1-1; d_gene: -; CDR3aa: CASIQQGNTEAFF; CDR3nt: TGTGCCAGCATCCAACAGGGGAACACTGAAGCTTTCTTT
v_gene: TRBV7-3; abundance: few; j_gene: TRBJ2-1; d_gene: TRBD2; CDR3aa: CASSPHAAGEQFF; CDR3nt: TGTGCCAGCAGCCCCCACGCAGCGGGGGAGCAGTTCTTC
v_gene: TRBV7-9; abundance: -; j_gene: TRBJ2-7; d_gene: -; CDR3aa: CASLRQRGASYEQYF; CDR3nt: TGTGCCAGCCTGCGACAACGAGGGGCTTCCTACGAGCAGTACTTC
v_gene: TRBV15; abundance: -; j_gene: TRBJ2-1; d_gene: TRBD2; CDR3aa: CATSRGRVMVSGTIKFF; CDR3nt: TGTGCCACCAGCAGGGGTAGGGTCATGGTTAGCGGGACGATTAAGTTCTTC
v_gene: TRBV7-6; abundance: -; j_gene: TRBJ1-1; d_gene: -; CDR3aa: CASSLGQGFGEAFF; CDR3nt: TGTGCCAGCAGCTTAGGGCAGGGGTTTGGGGAAGCTTTCTTT
v_gene: TRBV4-2; abundance: few; j_gene: TRBJ2-3; d_gene: -; CDR3aa: CASSQLRGASTDTQYF; CDR3nt: TGTGCCAGCAGCCAACTGAGGGGGGCTAGCACAGATACGCAGTATTTT